The rows below give T cell receptor beta chains drawn from one sample of a study of OX40 agonist ivuxolimab in advanced cancers. Here immunoSEQ multiplex PCR was the method, and the copy in TCRdb shows in-frame clones only, minus some. The table records fewer than 110,000 clones, more than 85% of them present only once. The specimen comprised CD4+ or CD8+ T cells sorted from blood, sampled in a trial of the OX40 agonist ivuxolimab. Source of these receptors: an adult with an advanced solid tumor such as melanoma, head and neck, liver or kidney cancer. Both conserved end residues are part of each CDR3.

V	J	CDR3
TRBV11-2	TRBJ2-3	CASSSKGLLTDTQYF
TRBV4-3	TRBJ2-1	CASSQDMVGSTSGRANEQFF
TRBV28	TRBJ2-5	CASGGTAQETQYF
TRBV6-5	TRBJ2-2	CASSLSGAGELFF
TRBV28	TRBJ1-2	CATRGSEYGYTF
TRBV5-1	TRBJ2-1	CASSANSDNEQFF
TRBV11-3	TRBJ1-5	CASSLVAGINQPQHF
TRBV28	TRBJ1-5	CASSLSAGGYSNQPQHF
TRBV19	TRBJ2-1	CASSSRTGFGDNEQFF
TRBV19	TRBJ2-2	CASGGTGSTGELFF
TRBV9	TRBJ2-4	CASSSPEGITKNIQYF
TRBV7-9	TRBJ2-2	CASSFRSGTNTGELFF
TRBV7-6	TRBJ2-5	CASSPRAGTIFLTQYF
TRBV11-2	TRBJ1-3	CASSLPSIGNTIYF
TRBV28	TRBJ1-3	CASSLPPGNSGNTIYF
TRBV10-3	TRBJ2-3	CAIRGRGLAGVIDTQYF